This TCR beta chain originates from a study of blood T cell repertoires in COVID-19. Germline loops: CDR1 MGHDK, CDR2 SYGVNS. Deletions cut 4 bases from V and 2 bases from J, with 8 bases between. The CDR3 contains 13 residues. This clone was seen a handful of times. In the source study's methods: Using reference gene primer amplification, nucleated cell counts were estimated. Some clones are missing from TCRdb's copy, which holds only in-frame ones; the method was immunoSEQ multiplex PCR. The V and J calls and the clone size are those of that table, but D and trimming were determined from the DNA. The sample lists about 240,000 clones, about 82% occurring once.

The TCR was taken from a man older than 75 with acute or convalescent COVID-19. The chain carries TRBV25-1 and TRBJ1-1, with D maybe TRBD1 (5 bases). The specimen was peripheral blood. CDR3: CASSATGNTEAFF. CDR3 DNA: TGTGCCAGCAGTGCTACAGGCAACACTGAAGCTTTCTTT. Looking up the rest from reference TRBV25-1 and TRBJ1-1 gives the full variable domain: EADIYQTPRYLVIGTGKKITLECSQTMGHDKMYWYQQDPGMELHLIHYSYGVNSTEKGDLSSESTVSRIRTEHFPLTLESARPSHTSQYLCASSATGNTEAFFGQGTRLTVV.